This TCR beta chain was found in a study of Graves' ophthalmopathy and Graves' hyperthyroidism. Findings and limits, study-wide: Most thyroid clonotypes with frequency above 0.001 were detected in blood too.

About this clonotype: The antigen is unknown.

RNA transcripts yielded amplified TCR beta CDR3 regions. Second-round multiplex PCR followed a first-round RT-PCR using HTBI primers. In TCRdb, the multiplex PCR reads were re-called with MiXCR into one record per CDR3 protein. Of some 750,000 distinct CDR3 sequences in the sample, approximately 40% were seen once. CAS ≥3, NOSPECS ≥4, moderate-to-severe activity and duration under 3 months marked donors with ophthalmopathy. Fresh peripheral blood (approximately 10 ml) yielded the PBMCs. The source is an adult man with Graves' ophthalmopathy. The sample comprised peripheral blood.

CDR3 sequence (DNA): TGCAGTGCCACGGAAATACAACGACTATACGAGCAGTACTTC. Translation gives CSATEIQRLYEQYF. V and J are TRBV20-1 and TRBJ2-7; weak D call: TRBD2 (5 bases). The V and J ends lost 6 bases and 4 bases respectively, with 19 bases between them. Germline loops: CDR1 DFQATT, CDR2 SNEGSKA (reference sequence). This CDR3 is 14 amino acids long.